The present T cell receptor beta chain was sequenced within a study of blood T cells in healthy people across ages. This clonotype was recorded at least ten times. Antigen: not known. Together with a sample-barcoded 5' primer, a J-beta primer mix was included in a second PCR lasting about 7 to 12 cycles. TCRdb reprocessed the 5' RACE reads via MiXCR and lists one record per CDR3 protein. Among 850,000 or so distinct CDR3 sequences listed, around 30% were seen once. General study findings and limits: Diversity of TCR beta per million T cells declined in a roughly linear way with age.

Germline V CDR1 and CDR2: SEHNR, FQNEAQ (reference sequence). V lost 4 bases and J lost 0, with 4 bases in between. This CDR3 has 14 amino acids. Donors ranged from roughly 6 to 100 years old and were healthy Caucasians in Russia. Per individual sample, total RNA of at least 5 micrograms was extracted. This rearrangement joins TRBV7-9 to TRBJ2-6; D unresolved. This TCR was sampled from a woman of 80 years or more in good health. The sample was blood. The CDR3 sequence is CASSYDSGANVLTF. The CDR3 region has the DNA TGTGCCAGCAGCTACGACTCTGGGGCCAACGTCCTGACTTTC.